This passage covers 5 T cell receptor beta chains from one sample sequenced in a study of T cell responses to AZD1222 COVID-19 vaccine. The assay was immunoSEQ multiplex PCR, and TCRdb's table has in-frame clones only and misses some. The sample contains around 200,000 clones, roughly 94% of which appear only once. The sample was peripheral blood, taken 28 days after the second AZD1222 dose. These receptors all stem from an adult who received the AZD1222 COVID-19 vaccine.

This chain connects TRBV7-9 to TRBJ2-3; no firm D call. CDR3 length: 14 amino acids. Trimming took 1 base from V and 0 from J, leaving 5 bases between them. Germline V gene lookup returns CDR1 SEHNR and CDR2 FQNEAQ (reference sequence). CDR3: CASSLEGSTDTQYF. The CDR3 DNA reads TGTGCCAGCAGCTTAGAAGGAAGCACAGATACGCAGTATTTT.

The chain uses TRBV3-1 (or the pseudogene TRBV3-2) and TRBJ1-3; the match to TRBD1 covers 8 bases. Germline V lookup: CDR1 LGHDT, CDR2 YNNKEL (reference sequence). The CDR3 contains 14 residues. With V trimmed by 4 bases and J by 4 bases, 3 bases remained unmatched. CDR3: CASSRTGGGNTIYF. DNA of the CDR3: TGTGCCAGCAGCCGAACAGGGGGGGGAAACACCATATATTTT.

The chain recombines TRBV27 with TRBJ2-1; D not certain. Germline CDR1 reads MNHEY; CDR2 reads SMNVEV (reference sequence). The CDR3 runs to 15 residues. Trimming took 3 bases from V and 8 from J, leaving 17 bases between them. The CDR3 protein is CASSFGGFGFYEQFF. CDR3 DNA sequence: TGTGCCAGCAGTTTCGGCGGCTTTGGCTTCTATGAGCAGTTCTTC.

The V and J genes are TRBV19 and TRBJ1-1, with 8 bases fitting TRBD1. Germline CDR1 reads LNHDA; CDR2 reads SQIVND (reference sequence). This CDR3 comprises 13 residues. V was pared by 10 bases and J by 3 bases, with 7 bases of the junction left unmatched. CDR3 sequence reads: CATGQGDDTEAFF. DNA of the CDR3: TGTGCCACTGGACAGGGCGACGACACTGAAGCTTTCTTT.

The chain combines TRBV5-6 with TRBJ1-3; D is unresolved. The CDR3 consists of 14 residues. The V end lost 6 bases, the J end lost 6 bases, and 16 bases lay between the germline ends. CDR1 and CDR2 from the germline V gene are SGHDT and YYEEEE. The CDR3 DNA follows: TGTGCCAGCAACCAAGGGAGATCGGAAAACACCATATATTTT. Its protein is CASNQGRSENTIYF. The whole variable domain, filled in from reference TRBV5-6 and TRBJ1-3, reads DAGVTQSPTHLIKTRGQQVTLRCSPKSGHDTVSWYQQALGQGPQFIFQYYEEEERQRGNFPDRFSGHQFPNYSSELNVNALLLGDSALYLCASNQGRSENTIYFGEGSWLTVV.